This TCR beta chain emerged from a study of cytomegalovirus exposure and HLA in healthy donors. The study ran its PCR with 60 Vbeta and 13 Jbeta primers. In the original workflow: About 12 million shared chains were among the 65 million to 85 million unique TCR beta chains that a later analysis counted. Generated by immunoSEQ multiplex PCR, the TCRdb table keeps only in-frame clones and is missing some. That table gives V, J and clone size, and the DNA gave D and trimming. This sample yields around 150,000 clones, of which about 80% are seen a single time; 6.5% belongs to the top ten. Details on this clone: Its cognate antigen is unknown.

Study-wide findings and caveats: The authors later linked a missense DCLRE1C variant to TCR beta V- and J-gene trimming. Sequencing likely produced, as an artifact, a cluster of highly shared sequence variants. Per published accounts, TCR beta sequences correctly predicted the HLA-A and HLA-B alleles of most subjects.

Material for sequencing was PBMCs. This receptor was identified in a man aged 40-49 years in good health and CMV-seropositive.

CDR3 residues: CASSQVLTSSYEQYF. Written as DNA, the CDR3 is TGCGCCAGCAGCCAAGTACTTACTAGCTCCTACGAGCAGTACTTC. The V and J genes are TRBV4-1 and TRBJ2-7; a weak D match, TRBD2 (5 bases). Per the germline V gene, CDR1 is MGHRA and CDR2 is YSYEKL. CDR3 length equals 15 residues. V lost 1 base to trimming and J lost 0 bases, with 10 bases between them.